Below are 5 T cell receptor beta chains sequenced from a single sample in a study of CD8 T cells in ankylosing spondylitis. TCRdb itself ran the 5' RACE reads through MiXCR, one entry per CDR3 protein. The sample yields around 120,000 distinct CDR3 sequences, 9.3% seen once. Sequencing was performed on blood, either unsorted or a sorted T cell fraction (not recorded which). Source of these receptors: a male donor with ankylosing spondylitis or in good health (not recorded which).

The chain combines TRBV19 with TRBJ2-1, with D possibly TRBD2 on 5 matching bases. Germline assignment: CDR1 LNHDA and CDR2 SQIVND (reference sequence). This CDR3 comprises 15 residues. Between the trimmed V and J ends, which lost 7 bases and 0 bases, there was a span of 13 bases. The CDR3 loop reads CASTSRAGSYNEQFF. CDR3 sequence (DNA): TGTGCCAGTACCTCAAGGGCGGGCTCCTACAATGAGCAGTTCTTC.

The chain couples TRBV7-8 to TRBJ2-1; 8 bases map to TRBD2. Germline trimming cut 7 bases from V and 2 bases from J; bases unmatched to any gene: 16. The CDR3 extends over 18 amino acids. Germline values: CDR1 SGHVS, CDR2 FQNEAQ. The CDR3 region has the DNA TGTGCCAGCACTCTCCGGGAACTAGCGGCTTCTCCCTACAATGAGCAGTTCTTC. As protein: CASTLRELAASPYNEQFF.

This clonotype was observed at least ten times. The chain couples TRBV7-9 to TRBJ1-2, with TRBD1 identical over 8 bases. With V trimmed by 5 bases and J by 7 bases, 9 bases remained unmatched. CDR1 and CDR2 (germline): SEHNR, FQNEAQ (reference sequence). CDR3 size: 14 residues. CDR3 loop: CASSKQGATGGYTF. Here the CDR3 DNA reads TGTGCCAGCAGCAAGCAGGGGGCAACCGGTGGCTACACCTTC.

In this sample, this clonotype turned up many times. V usage is TRBV7-2 and J usage is TRBJ2-3; 9 bases map to TRBD1. J gave up 4 bases and V 5 bases, and 10 bases lay outside the gene matches. The CDR3 runs to 16 residues. Germline CDR1 reads SGHTA; CDR2 reads FQGNSA. CDR3 bases: TGTGCCAGCAGCCGAGCCGGGACAGGGAGGTCAGATACGCAGTATTTT. This encodes CASSRAGTGRSDTQYF.

This clonotype was counted at least ten times. The chain has TRBV20-1 and TRBJ1-2, with D maybe TRBD1 (6 bases). This CDR3 contains 13 residues. Trimming stripped 3 bases from V and 1 base from J, with 9 bases between. From germline, CDR1 is DFQATT and CDR2 SNEGSKA (reference sequence). CDR3 residues: CSARDSDNYGYTF. The CDR3 DNA reads TGCAGTGCTAGGGACAGTGATAACTATGGCTACACCTTC.